This T cell receptor (beta chain) was captured in a study of blood T cells in healthy people across ages. Using a J-beta primer mix together with a sample-barcoded 5' primer, a second PCR was run for roughly 7 to 12 cycles. TCRdb itself ran the 5' RACE reads through MiXCR, one entry per CDR3 protein. The data hold hundreds of thousands of distinct CDR3 sequences, with about half observed a single time. This CDR3 contains 15 residues. Germline trimming cut 4 bases from V and 1 base from J; bases unmatched to any gene: 6. This rearrangement joins TRBV12-3 or TRBV12-4 to TRBJ2-7, with 8 bases matching TRBD1. Material for sequencing was blood. The sequence came from a woman aged 55-70 years in good health. The CDR3 loop reads CASSSPGQESYEQYF. As DNA, the CDR3 is TGTGCCAGCAGTTCCCCGGGACAGGAGTCCTACGAGCAGTACTTC.